This T cell receptor (beta chain) was obtained from a study of OX40 agonist ivuxolimab in advanced cancers. The assay was immunoSEQ multiplex PCR, and TCRdb's table has in-frame clones only and misses some. Found here are tens of thousands of clones, 75% to 85% of them singletons; the top ten hold about 1%. The CDR3 sequence is 13 residues long. V lost 6 bases and J 3 bases, leaving 11 bases between the germline ends. CDR1 is SQVTM, CDR2 ANQGSEA, per germline. Remarks on this clone: Antigen unknown.

Study-level results: Some of the lowest clonal expansion was seen in partial responders at 0.1-3.0 mg/kg. Normalized T-cell clonal expansion was also low in a subset of nonresponders. CD4+ and CD8+ blood T cells expanded clonally by week 6 at 0.1 to 3.0 mg/kg.

Baseline was the first blood sampling point, followed by cycle 4 day 1 and cycle 7 day 1. The specimen was CD4+ or CD8+ T cells sorted from blood, collected in a trial of the OX40 agonist ivuxolimab. The rearrangement links TRBV29-1 to TRBJ1-4, with a tentative D call TRBD1 (6 bases). The TCR sequence derives from an adult with an advanced solid tumor such as melanoma, head and neck, liver or kidney cancer. CDR3 in amino acids: CSVGGAPNEKLFF. Written as DNA, the CDR3 is TGCAGCGTGGGGGGGGCCCCTAATGAAAAACTGTTTTTT.